The rows below give T cell receptor beta chains drawn from one sample of a study of human CD8 memory T cell subsets. TCRdb re-called the 5' RACE reads; every CDR3 protein appears as one record, without DNA. The sample data list approximately 9,300 distinct CDR3 sequences. Input material: CD8+ stem-like memory T cells (TSCM and TCM) sorted from PBMCs. The receptors come from a human donor in good health. The CDR3 runs from the conserved cysteine through the conserved F or W. Not all rows give a size; the values are once, few, many and, for expanded clones, a class.

j_gene,v_gene,abundance,CDR3aa
TRBJ1-4,TRBV9,.,CASSVWENNEKLFF
TRBJ2-1,TRBV6-2/TRBV6-3,.,CASSISGVYNEQFF
TRBJ2-7,TRBV12-3/TRBV12-4,.,CASSDGTWVEQYF
TRBJ1-1,TRBV3-1,.,CASSQDFRGGTEAFF
TRBJ2-1,TRBV7-9,.,CASSPPPSQRESNEQFF
TRBJ1-1,TRBV4-3,.,CASSQEWVSEAFF
TRBJ1-1,TRBV28,medium-sized,CASRRGFTEAFF
TRBJ2-7,TRBV14,.,CASSPRGISYEQYF
TRBJ2-7,TRBV7-9,.,CASSSWEGPSYEQYF
TRBJ2-7,TRBV30,.,CAWSYGNSYEQYF
TRBJ2-1,TRBV4-1,.,CASSPGLAGGWDEQFF
TRBJ2-1,TRBV5-1,.,CASSFTGYNEQFF
TRBJ2-7,TRBV15,.,CATSRDRGGEQYF
TRBJ2-1,TRBV2,.,CASGTLQDTYNEQFF
TRBJ2-1,TRBV28,.,CASSTAGSYNEQFF
TRBJ1-1,TRBV19,.,CASSIFGEMNTEAFF
TRBJ2-7,TRBV3-1,.,CASSQDLPGANEQYF
TRBJ2-6,TRBV7-6,.,CASSTGQGNAGANVLTF